This T cell receptor (beta chain) was identified during a study of T-cell memory formation after mild COVID-19. V was clipped by 9 bases and J by 5 bases; unmatched bases: 12. The CDR3 totals 14 residues. Germline V gene data show CDR1 as LNHDA and CDR2 as SQIVND (reference sequence). Each CDR3 protein is one row after TCRdb ran MiXCR on the 5' RACE reads. The sample lists a few hundred thousand distinct CDR3 sequences, 20% to 25% occurring once. In the case of this clonotype: Its antigen is undetermined.

General study points: While clones contracting from day 15 to 85 were balanced between CD4 and CD8, later expanders leaned CD4+.

Material for sequencing was PBMCs or a T cell subset sorted from them (not recorded which). The chain joins TRBV19 to TRBJ1-1, with TRBD1 matching 7 bases. This receptor was taken from a man between 18 and 29 years old who had mild COVID-19 (a few samples of this study predate the infection). Cell type and time point are not known. CDR3 loop: CASLPRDSRTEAFF. The DNA of the CDR3 is TGTGCCAGCCTCCCCCGGGACAGCCGGACTGAAGCTTTCTTT.